The 27 T cell receptor beta chains listed next were all sequenced from one sample in a study of T cell responses to AZD1222 COVID-19 vaccine. Generated by immunoSEQ multiplex PCR, the TCRdb table keeps only in-frame clones and is missing some. The sample lists around 150,000 clones, 90% to 95% occurring once. Sequencing used peripheral blood, obtained 28 days after the second AZD1222 dose. These receptors originate from an adult who received the AZD1222 COVID-19 vaccine.

The CDR3 nucleotides are TGCGCCAGCAGCCAAATTTCAGGGGGCCTATATGGCTACACCTTC. Translating gives CASSQISGGLYGYTF. The chain links TRBV4-1 to TRBJ1-2; TRBD1 matches at 8 bases. This CDR3 region has 15 residues. The germline V gene encodes CDR1 MGHRA and CDR2 YSYEKL. Trimming cost V 2 bases and J 5 bases; bases outside gene matches: 7.

The rearrangement uses TRBV28 and TRBJ1-1; TRBD1 matches at 8 bases. The CDR3 consists of 15 residues. CDR1 and CDR2 from the germline V gene are MDHEN and SYDVKM. The V and J ends lost 1 base and 6 bases, in that order; junction bases with no gene match: 7. The CDR3 region is CASSLSARGLSEAFF. The CDR3 region has the DNA TGTGCCAGCAGTTTATCCGCCAGGGGGCTTTCTGAAGCTTTCTTT.

The J gene is TRBJ2-7, the V gene TRBV7-8; maybe TRBD2 (5 bases). Looked up from germline, CDR1 is SGHVS and CDR2 is FQNEAQ. The ends were cut back, 7 bases at V and 3 bases at J, with 13 bases in the middle. The CDR3 has 13 amino acids. CDR3 loop: CASNPVGLYEQYF. The CDR3 DNA reads as TGTGCCAGCAACCCAGTCGGACTCTACGAGCAGTACTTC.

The rearrangement links TRBV3-1 (or the pseudogene TRBV3-2) to TRBJ1-3, with D hard to call. With 5 bases removed from V and 4 bases from J, the gap between germline ends came to 6 bases. The CDR3 loop spans 12 amino acids. Per germline, CDR1 LGHDT and CDR2 YNNKEL (reference sequence). The CDR3 DNA is TGTGCCAGCAGCTCAAGGGGAAACACCATATATTTT. This codes for CASSSRGNTIYF.

The gene calls are TRBV6-2 or TRBV6-3 and TRBJ1-1; D ambiguous. The V and J ends lost 5 bases and 0 bases respectively, with 16 bases between them. The CDR3 extends over 16 amino acids. CDR1 is MNHEY, CDR2 SVGEGT, per germline. In DNA, the CDR3 is TGTGCCAGCAGTCACCCCGACACGGTGATGAACACTGAAGCTTTCTTT. Translation gives CASSHPDTVMNTEAFF.

The V gene is TRBV19, the J gene TRBJ1-5, with D perhaps TRBD1 (5 bases). The CDR3 spans 15 residues. V gave up 0 bases and J gave up 5 bases, with 11 bases separating them. From germline, CDR1 is LNHDA and CDR2 SQIVND (reference sequence). The CDR3 nucleotides are TGTGCCAGTAGTATAGAGGGACGGGGACATCAGCCCCAGCATTTT. The encoded protein is CASSIEGRGHQPQHF.

This clone has only one observation. This chain uses TRBV5-5 with TRBJ2-2, with TRBD1 matching over 9 bases. CDR3 size: 16 residues. The germline V gene encodes CDR1 SGHKS and CDR2 YYEKEE (reference sequence). V lost 4 bases, J lost 0 bases, and 4 bases stayed unmatched. CDR3 in amino acids: CASSPDRGSNTGELFF. CDR3 in DNA: TGTGCCAGCAGCCCAGACAGGGGGTCGAACACCGGGGAGCTGTTTTTT.

V and J are TRBV30 and TRBJ1-1; a possible D gene is TRBD1 (5 bases). The CDR3 has 12 residues. The V end lost 4 bases, the J end lost 4 bases, and 10 bases lay between the germline ends. Germline V gives CDR1 GTSNPN, CDR2 SVGIG (reference sequence). CDR3 DNA sequence: TGTGCCTGGATTGGGGCGCCCACTGAAGCTTTCTTT. This codes for CAWIGAPTEAFF.

For the CDR3, the DNA is TGTGCCAGCTCACCTTACAGGATATCCAGCTCAAATAATGAAAAACTGTTTTTT. This sequence encodes CASSPYRISSSNNEKLFF. The chain carries TRBV18 and TRBJ1-4, with D tentatively TRBD1 (5 bases). Looked up from germline, CDR1 is KGHSH and CDR2 is LQKENI. Trimming removed 3 bases from V and 4 bases from J, with 21 bases in between. This CDR3 has 18 amino acids.

The genes are TRBV9 and TRBJ2-6; D gene uncertain. This CDR3 region has 13 residues. Germline lookup yields CDR1 SGDLS and CDR2 YYNGEE. V lost 6 bases to trimming and J lost 4 bases, with 8 bases between them. The chain's CDR3 is CASNKAGANVLTF. CDR3 sequence (DNA): TGTGCCAGCAATAAAGCCGGGGCCAACGTCCTGACTTTC.

Written as DNA, the CDR3 is TGTGCCAGCAGCGTAGGAGCGGGGGCCGCCTACGAGCAGTACTTC. It codes for CASSVGAGAAYEQYF. The V gene is TRBV9, the J gene TRBJ2-7, with TRBD2 matching over 8 bases. CDR1 and CDR2 (germline): SGDLS, YYNGEE. The length of the CDR3 is 15 residues. After removal of 0 bases from V and 2 bases from J, the junction contained 4 bases not matched to a gene.

In this sample, this clone turned up once. This chain links TRBV24-1 with TRBJ2-1, with 9 nucleotides matching TRBD2. The CDR3 sequence is 18 residues long. Germline V gives CDR1 KGHDR, CDR2 SFDVKD. The trim removed 3 bases at V and 7 bases at J, leaving 15 bases unmatched. DNA of the CDR3: TGTGCCACCAGTGATCCCGGTCGGTCTAGCGGGGTGTATAATGAGCAGTTCTTC. This translates into CATSDPGRSSGVYNEQFF.

V is TRBV6-1 and J is TRBJ1-2, with TRBD1 matching 8 bases. Trimming removed 3 bases from V and 6 bases from J; junction bases left unmatched: 3. This CDR3 is 13 amino acids long. Germline V gives CDR1 MNHNS, CDR2 SASEGT. The CDR3 protein is CASSEDRAHGYTF. The CDR3, as DNA: TGTGCCAGCAGTGAGGACAGGGCCCATGGCTACACCTTC.

The gene calls are TRBV4-1 and TRBJ1-1; weak D call: TRBD1 (5 bases). In germline, CDR1 is MGHRA, CDR2 YSYEKL. The V gene lost 0 bases and the J gene lost 0 bases, with 8 bases spanning the gap. CDR3 length: 15 amino acids. CDR3: CASSQERGLNTEAFF. The CDR3 nucleotides read TGCGCCAGCAGCCAAGAGAGGGGCCTGAACACTGAAGCTTTCTTT.

The genes are TRBV5-1 and TRBJ2-3; 10 bases match TRBD1. This CDR3 comprises 16 residues. J gave up 2 bases and V 2 bases, and 5 bases lay outside the gene matches. Germline V gene sequence: CDR1 SGHRS, CDR2 YFSETQ. CDR3 coding DNA: TGCGCCAGCAGCTTACAAGGGACAGGGGCCACAGATACGCAGTATTTT. This translates into CASSLQGTGATDTQYF.

This chain joins TRBV3-1 (or the pseudogene TRBV3-2) and TRBJ1-6; D is unclear. Trimming took 0 bases from V and 11 from J, leaving 8 bases between them. Germline CDR1 and CDR2: LGHDT and YNNKEL (reference sequence). The CDR3 is made up of 13 amino acids. The CDR3 DNA reads TGTGCCAGCAGCCAAGAAGAGGGAACACCCCTCCACTTT. Protein product: CASSQEEGTPLHF.

The chain has TRBV7-3 and TRBJ1-2; 11 positions agree with TRBD1. Losses at the gene ends were 4 bases for V and 2 bases for J; bases not matched to a gene: 3. The CDR3 length is 15 residues. Germline V CDR1 and CDR2: SGHTA, FQGTGA. CDR3 coding DNA: TGTGCCAGCAGCTCCGGGACAGGGGGAAACTATGGCTACACCTTC. Protein product: CASSSGTGGNYGYTF.

DNA for the CDR3: TGTGCCAGCTCACCACGAGGACAATCAGCCCAGCATTTT. Its protein product is CASSPRGQSAQHF. V is TRBV18 and J is TRBJ1-5; perhaps TRBD1 as D (5 bases). The CDR3 covers 13 residues. V gave up 1 base and J gave up 11 bases, with 12 bases separating them. The germline gives CDR1 KGHSH, CDR2 LQKENI.

The chain carries TRBV6-2 or TRBV6-3 and TRBJ2-3; D might be TRBD1 or TRBD2, each matching 5 bases. V lost 2 bases and J 0 bases, leaving 12 bases between the germline ends. Germline-derived CDR1 and CDR2 are MNHEY and SVGEGT. There are 16 residues in the CDR3. The CDR3 sequence is CASSYGGETSTDTQYF. As DNA, the CDR3 is TGTGCCAGCAGTTACGGGGGAGAGACTAGCACAGATACGCAGTATTTT.

This clone was recorded only once. The rearrangement uses TRBV6-6 and TRBJ1-1; tentative D call: TRBD1 (6 bases). Trimming removed 5 bases at V and 0 bases at J, with 16 bases between. CDR3 length: 16 amino acids. The germline CDR1 and CDR2 sequences are MNHNY and SVGAGI (reference sequence). In DNA, the CDR3 is TGTGCCAGCAGTCCCGAAGGGGGTTCCATGAACACTGAAGCTTTCTTT. Its translation is CASSPEGGSMNTEAFF.

This chain joins TRBV6-5 and TRBJ1-2, with D possibly being TRBD1 (5 bases). The germline V and J ends were trimmed by 6 bases and 8 bases, with 19 bases remaining between them. The germline CDR1 and CDR2 sequences are MNHEY and SVGAGI. CDR3 size: 14 residues. For the CDR3, the DNA is TGTGCCAGCAGCTCGTCTTTCGGGGGTGAGGGCTACACCTTC. This translates into CASSSSFGGEGYTF.

The chain joins TRBV2 to TRBJ1-2; D is ambiguous. The V end lost 1 base, the J end lost 5 bases, and 11 bases lay between the germline ends. The CDR3 sequence is 14 residues long. Germline V lookup: CDR1 SNHLY, CDR2 FYNNEI. The DNA for the CDR3 is TGTGCCAGCAGTGAAGGCAGTTTGGGTTATGGCTACACCTTC. Protein product: CASSEGSLGYGYTF.

This clone has just one count. CDR3 sequence reads: CASRGGTSGGHEQFF. CDR3 sequence (DNA): TGTGCCAGTAGGGGCGGGACTAGCGGGGGGCATGAGCAGTTCTTC. The chain uses TRBV19 and TRBJ2-1; TRBD2 matches 15 bases. Germline trimming cut 6 bases from V and 8 bases from J; bases unmatched to any gene: 5. Germline loops: CDR1 LNHDA, CDR2 SQIVND (reference sequence). The CDR3 is 15 residues long.

DNA for the CDR3: TGCGCCAGAGGGGGTTTAAAACGGATCTCTGGAAACACCATATATTTT. Protein: CARGGLKRISGNTIYF. The rearrangement joins TRBV10-1 to TRBJ1-3; tentatively, D is TRBD1 (6 bases). Germline V gene lookup returns CDR1 WNHNN and CDR2 SYGVQD (reference sequence). Trimming stripped 9 bases from V and 0 bases from J, with 18 bases between. The CDR3 runs 16 residues.

The chain is built from TRBV19 and TRBJ1-2; 7 nucleotides line up with TRBD1. V gave up 5 bases and J gave up 5 bases; unmatched junction bases: 11. Per germline, CDR1 LNHDA and CDR2 SQIVND (reference sequence). The CDR3 sequence is 15 residues long. The CDR3 coding sequence is TGTGCCAGTAGTGTCGAACGACAGGGAGGTTATGGCTACACCTTC. Amino acids: CASSVERQGGYGYTF.

This clone was detected only once. The chain is built from TRBV5-1 and TRBJ2-1; D may match TRBD1 or TRBD2 (5 bases each). V lost 2 bases and J 6 bases, leaving 15 bases between the germline ends. The CDR3 sequence is 15 residues long. Germline CDR1 is SGHRS and CDR2 is YFSETQ. The CDR3 DNA follows: TGCGCCAGCAGCTTTCTCAGGGAGAGGGGCAATGAGCAGTTCTTC. It yields the protein CASSFLRERGNEQFF.

CDR3 amino acids: CASSRDSSYNEQFF. Here the CDR3 DNA reads TGTGCCAGCAGCCGGGACAGCTCCTACAATGAGCAGTTCTTC. The V gene is TRBV3-1 (or the pseudogene TRBV3-2), the J gene TRBJ2-1, with TRBD1 matching 7 bases. CDR1 is LGHDT, CDR2 YNNKEL, per germline (reference sequence). The J segment lost 0 bases and the V segment lost 4 bases, leaving 0 bases of the junction unmatched. The CDR3 totals 14 residues.